This T cell receptor (beta chain) was sequenced during a study of T cells in tuberculosis. Study-level findings and limits: Samples were chosen by availability of cryopreserved specimens.

The sample's time point: new active TB diagnosis, blood taken before or within 7 days of starting treatment. Per the germline V gene, CDR1 is SGHTA and CDR2 is FQGNSA. V was clipped by 3 bases and J by 6 bases; unmatched bases: 0. This CDR3 contains 14 residues. Turning to this clone: Antigen: not known.

Sequenced by immunoSEQ multiplex PCR; TCRdb stores in-frame clones only, minus some. The table lists tens of thousands of clones, 92% of them singletons. Specimen: PBMCs, collected at tuberculosis diagnosis. The sequence was obtained from an adult with tuberculosis. Some clones in this sample may be carry-over from other donors' samples. This rearrangement joins TRBV7-2 to TRBJ1-4; 11 nucleotides align to TRBD1. CDR3 region: CASSLDRGHEKLFF. DNA for the CDR3: TGTGCCAGCAGCTTGGACAGGGGGCATGAAAAACTGTTTTTT.